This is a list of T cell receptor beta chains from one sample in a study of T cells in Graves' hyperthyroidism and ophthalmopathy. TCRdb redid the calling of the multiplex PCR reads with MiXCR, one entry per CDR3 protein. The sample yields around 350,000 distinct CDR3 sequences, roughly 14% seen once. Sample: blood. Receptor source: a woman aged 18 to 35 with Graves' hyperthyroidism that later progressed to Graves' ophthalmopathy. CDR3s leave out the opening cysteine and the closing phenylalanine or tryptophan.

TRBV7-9 ASSPNREQQETQY
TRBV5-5 ASSFVDTEAF
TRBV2 ATNPGQGGETQY
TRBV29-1 SARTATNEKLF
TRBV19 ASSIAWDPTYEQY
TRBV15 ATSRGGSSNTGELF
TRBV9 ASSVNPLANIQY
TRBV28 ASTSTGSSYNEQF
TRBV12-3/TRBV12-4 ASSLRGEQF
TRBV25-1 ASSELVPEWEGLNEQF
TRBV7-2 ASSLDGSYSNQPQH
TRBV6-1 ASSGDRGPYEQY
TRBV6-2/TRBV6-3 ASTADRDQPQH
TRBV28 ASREQGGGETQY
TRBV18 ASSPPDRTDTQY
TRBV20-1 SARDTGATRTYEQY
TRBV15 ATSREGESGELF
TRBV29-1 SAVGTSGQETQY
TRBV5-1 ASSFDYPKDEQF
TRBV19 ASSAFAAGVYEQY
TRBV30 AWSVLQGNQPQH
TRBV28 ASSPLGRMGTDTQY
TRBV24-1 ATSASAGQDTQY
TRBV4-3 ASSQEGIGELF
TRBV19 ASRSGQTYNEQF
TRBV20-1 SAEDTGLPNEQF
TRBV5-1 ASSSETTGYEQF
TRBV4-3 ASSQGGTAHT
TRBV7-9 ASSLGASGRDNEQF
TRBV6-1 ASGGTGSTEAF
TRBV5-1 ASSLAPSGKNNEQY
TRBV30 AWSVAGAGEQF
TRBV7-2 ASRRLAGGSEQF
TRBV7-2 ASSRSQETQY
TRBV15 ATSTKRGDGNQPQH
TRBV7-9 ASSPAIRVIGPGGEAF
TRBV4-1 ASSPGLHQETQY
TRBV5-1 ASSFLWTGSTDTQY
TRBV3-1 ASSLGVRGANVLT
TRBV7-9 ASSLVSIETEAF
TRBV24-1 ATSKTGRSYNEQF